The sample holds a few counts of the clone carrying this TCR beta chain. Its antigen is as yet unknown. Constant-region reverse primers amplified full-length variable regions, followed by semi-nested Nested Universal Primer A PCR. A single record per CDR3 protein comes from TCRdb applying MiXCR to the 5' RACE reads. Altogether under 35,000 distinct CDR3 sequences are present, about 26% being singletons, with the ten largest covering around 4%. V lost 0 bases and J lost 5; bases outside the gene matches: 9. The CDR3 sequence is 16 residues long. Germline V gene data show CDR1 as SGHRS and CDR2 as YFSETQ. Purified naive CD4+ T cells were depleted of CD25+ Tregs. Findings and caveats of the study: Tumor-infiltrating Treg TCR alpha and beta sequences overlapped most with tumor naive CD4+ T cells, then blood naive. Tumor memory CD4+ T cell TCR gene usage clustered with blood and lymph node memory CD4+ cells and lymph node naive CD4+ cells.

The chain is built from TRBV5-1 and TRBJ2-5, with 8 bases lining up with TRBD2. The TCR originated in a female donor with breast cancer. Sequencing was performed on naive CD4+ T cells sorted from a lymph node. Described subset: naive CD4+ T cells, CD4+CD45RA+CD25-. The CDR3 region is CASSLVPSGYRETQYF. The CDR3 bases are TGCGCCAGCAGCTTGGTCCCTAGCGGGTATCGGGAGACCCAGTACTTC.